This TCR beta chain was found in a study of T cells after yellow fever vaccination (dated by TCRdb to about 2019). Some background on the complete study: Libraries from fractions with low cell numbers were prepared with the SMART-Seq v4 Ultra Low Input RNA kit. Blood was drawn at multiple timepoints before and after primary and secondary immunization, with bulk PBMC replicates and cell subsets isolated. Two healthy male donors made up the cohort, one aged 18 to 30 years and the other aged 30 to 40 years. To follow T-cell clones before and after both primary and booster YFV17D yellow fever vaccination, bulk TCR alpha and beta repertoires underwent longitudinal sequencing.

Synthesis of TCR cDNA relied on 5'RACE template switching, a step that introduced a universal primer site along with unique molecular identifiers. Priming of cDNA synthesis was performed from both the TCR alpha and TCR beta constant segments. Library amplification used two PCR steps, and the second PCR step added sample barcodes and sequencing adapters. Libraries were sequenced on Illumina HiSeq 2500 (2x100 bp) or NovaSeq (2x150 bp). Processing in the source paper ran as follows. Demultiplexing of reads and collapsing into UMI consensus sequences were performed with MIGEC, and V(D)J alignment was carried out with MiXCR. Clonotypes responding to the vaccine were identified with edgeR on replicate PBMC samples, with the criteria of FDR below 0.01 and a log2 fold change above 5 up to day 15. Each bulk clonotype was labeled CD4 or CD8 based on which sequenced repertoire, CD4 or CD8, contained the clonotype at higher abundance. Through fastp at Q25 and MiXCR, TCRdb rebuilt clones from the public reads, retaining in-frame beta chains. Each CDR3 protein appears once, grouped with its most common genes and DNA. TCRdb assigned the V and J calls; the authors' analysis was not used. This sample holds roughly 250,000 distinct CDR3 sequences; 10% to 15% were observed only once. The ten most abundant clones make up approximately 0.49% of the sample.

Trimming leaves V shorter by 3 bases and J shorter by 2 bases, with the junction holding 3 bases beyond the gene matches. CDR1 DFQATT and CDR2 SNEGSKA are derived from the germline V gene (reference sequence). The CDR3 measures 15 amino acids from cysteine to phenylalanine. The kept DNA is CDR3 alone, 45 bases in frame from the first base. In light of the paper, this sample's treatment or condition label describes: live attenuated yellow fever vaccine strain. PBMCs were isolated from peripheral blood using a standard Ficoll-Paque protocol. CD4 and CD8 T-cell fractions were isolated with Dynabeads CD4 and CD8 positive selection kits. TriZol was used to extract RNA from bulk PBMCs, from CD4 and CD8 fractions, and from dextramer-positive and dextramer-negative fractions. Paper-wide results and their limitations: A small fraction of clonotypes appeared in both the CD4 and CD8 compartments, likely as a result of convergent recombination. The secondary T-cell response was weaker than the primary response but faster, peaking on day 5 instead of day 15. Only two donors were included in the study, so the extent to which the findings can be generalized is limited. After the booster, most clones that had expanded after primary vaccination were detected again (nearly 98% of CD4 and 70% to 90% of CD8), suggesting broad maintenance of memory. Computational filtering was needed because FACS-sorted repertoires could contain abundant contaminating clonotypes from the bulk population.

About this clonotype: No antigen is known for it. No base-level quality is on record; no much larger clone is a single base apart.

The sequence came from a man aged 25 to 40 who received the YFV17D yellow fever vaccine. The sequences come from CD4+ T cells sorted from PBMCs, collected 45 days after the yellow fever booster vaccination. Recombination connected TRBV20-1 to TRBJ2-2; 10 junctional bases match TRBD2. The sequenced DNA is TGCAGTGCTAGTTGGACTAGCGGTAACACCGGGGAGCTGTTTTTT. Its protein product is CSASWTSGNTGELFF.